One and the same sample provided the 24 T cell receptor beta chains below, sequenced in a study of vaccination effects on CD4 cells after COVID-19. Profiled with immunoSEQ multiplex PCR; TCRdb holds only in-frame clones, not every one. The data hold 20,000 to 25,000 clones, with more than 60% observed a single time. These receptors' targets are unknown. Peptide-pool stimulation followed by sequencing identified expanded antigen-specific CD4+ clonotypes in the ViraFEST assay. The culture ran for approximately 9 days before CD4+ T cells were isolated. As their vaccination, participants received two doses of either BNT162b2 or mRNA-1273. This material consisted of CD4+ T cells from PBMCs cultured with SARS-CoV-2 spike peptides, taken after COVID-19 vaccination. The receptors originated from a human donor who received a COVID-19 vaccine.

The chain is built from TRBV10-1 and TRBJ2-1, with a weak D call TRBD2 (7 bases). CDR3 length equals 14 residues. Germline CDR1 WNHNN, CDR2 SYGVQD (reference sequence). V shed 3 bases and J shed 8 bases, with 14 bases lying between them. Here the CDR3 DNA reads TGCGCCAGCAGTGAAGGGGGGGGAATCGATGAGCAGTTCTTC. Protein sequence: CASSEGGGIDEQFF.

Points on this clone: Other DNA sequences from this sample encode an identical CDR3 as well. The J gene is TRBJ1-1, the V gene TRBV6-4; the D is unclear. Trimming left V 4 bases short and J 1 base short, with 7 bases between. The CDR3 sequence is 13 residues long. CDR1 is MRHNA and CDR2 is SNTAGT in the germline V gene. The CDR3 sequence is CASSAEENTEAFF. The CDR3 bases are TGTGCCAGCAGTGCAGAGGAGAACACTGAAGCTTTCTTT.

The chain couples TRBV3-1 (or the pseudogene TRBV3-2) to TRBJ2-5, with 7 bases fitting TRBD2. The CDR3 covers 15 residues. The germline gives CDR1 LGHDT, CDR2 YNNKEL (reference sequence). Trimming cost V 3 bases and J 4 bases; bases outside gene matches: 8. CDR3 DNA: TGTGCCAGCAGCCAGGGAGCGGGATCTGGAGAGACCCAGTACTTC. It is translated as CASSQGAGSGETQYF.

The J gene is TRBJ2-5, the V gene TRBV5-6; 7 positions match TRBD2. The CDR3 loop spans 15 amino acids. Trimming took 5 bases from V and 1 from J; bases not matched to a gene: 8. Germline V gives CDR1 SGHDT, CDR2 YYEEEE. The CDR3 here is CASSRVGTTQETQYF. For the CDR3, the DNA is TGTGCCAGCAGTCGGGTAGGGACTACCCAAGAGACCCAGTACTTC. Filled out from reference TRBV5-6 and TRBJ2-5, the complete variable domain reads DAGVTQSPTHLIKTRGQQVTLRCSPKSGHDTVSWYQQALGQGPQFIFQYYEEEERQRGNFPDRFSGHQFPNYSSELNVNALLLGDSALYLCASSRVGTTQETQYFGPGTRLLVL.

V and J are TRBV12-3 or TRBV12-4 and TRBJ1-4; TRBD1 is a possible D gene (6 bases). This CDR3 is built from 13 residues. Trimming took off 7 bases at V and 5 bases at J, with 11 bases between the two ends. In nucleotides, the CDR3 is TGTGCCAGCAAGGGGGGCTGGAATGAAAAACTGTTTTTT. It codes for CASKGGWNEKLFF.

The gene calls are TRBV4-2 and TRBJ2-3; TRBD2 agrees at 7 bases. After removal of 4 bases from V and 3 bases from J, the junction contained 10 bases not matched to a gene. The CDR3 loop spans 16 amino acids. The germline V gene encodes CDR1 LGHNA and CDR2 YNFKEQ. CDR3 nucleotides: TGTGCCAGCAGCCCAGGAGCGGGACTGGGTACAGATACGCAGTATTTT. Its translation: CASSPGAGLGTDTQYF.

This chain joins TRBV10-3 and TRBJ2-4; the D gene is possibly TRBD2 (5 bases). CDR1 is ENHRY, CDR2 SYGVKD, per germline. The CDR3 is 16 amino acids. Trimming cost V 2 bases and J 1 base, with 12 bases left between them. In nucleotides, the CDR3 is TGTGCCATCAGTGAGGCCGGGGATCTCGCCAAAAACATTCAGTACTTC. Its translation: CAISEAGDLAKNIQYF.

This clone has a single count. The V call is TRBV2, the J call TRBJ1-5, with 7 bases aligning to TRBD1. This CDR3 is built from 15 residues. Germline V lookup: CDR1 SNHLY, CDR2 FYNNEI. V shed 3 bases, J shed 2 bases, and the junction held 4 bases outside the gene matches. The CDR3 loop reads CASSDGTGGNQPQHF. DNA for the CDR3: TGTGCCAGCAGTGATGGTACAGGGGGCAATCAGCCCCAGCATTTT.

This clone was recorded only once. The J gene is TRBJ2-7, the V gene TRBV10-3; maybe TRBD2 (6 bases). This CDR3 region has 12 residues. Germline V CDR1 and CDR2: ENHRY, SYGVKD. V was clipped by 7 bases and J by 4 bases, with 11 bases between them. The CDR3 coding sequence is TGTGCCATCATGGGTAGCGGATACGAGCAGTACTTC. Translated, it gives CAIMGSGYEQYF.

The rearrangement uses TRBV5-1 and TRBJ2-3; D might be TRBD1 or TRBD2, each matching 6 bases. The CDR3 sequence is 15 residues long. Germline CDR1 is SGHRS and CDR2 is YFSETQ. The V end lost 4 bases, the J end lost 0 bases, and 12 bases lay between the germline ends. The CDR3 loop reads CASSGGGLSTDTQYF. The CDR3, as DNA: TGCGCCAGCAGCGGAGGGGGACTTAGCACAGATACGCAGTATTTT.

This chain connects TRBV7-9 to TRBJ2-2, with a possible D match to TRBD2 (5 bases). Per germline, CDR1 SEHNR and CDR2 FQNEAQ (reference sequence). V lost 10 bases and J 8 bases, leaving 23 bases between the germline ends. This CDR3 has 15 residues. CDR3 DNA sequence: TGTGCCACCCCGCCTACGGGCCCGGAGGAGGGGGAGCTGTTTTTT. Translated, it gives CATPPTGPEEGELFF.

This clone was counted once. The chain joins TRBV12-3 or TRBV12-4 to TRBJ1-1; D is unresolved. V lost 0 bases and J 12 bases, leaving 14 bases between the germline ends. The CDR3 is made up of 13 amino acids. DNA for the CDR3: TGTGCCAGCAGTTTAGCCATCATGGGTCTACCTTTCTTT. Its translation is CASSLAIMGLPFF.

The chain has TRBV6-4 and TRBJ2-1, with TRBD2 identical over 9 bases. The CDR3 runs to 15 residues. Germline CDR1 is MRHNA and CDR2 is SNTAGT. Losses at the gene ends were 0 bases for V and 4 bases for J; bases not matched to a gene: 1. The CDR3 spells CASSDSSGSYNEQFF. The CDR3 nucleotides read TGTGCCAGCAGTGACTCTAGCGGGAGTTACAATGAGCAGTTCTTC.

CDR3 loop: CASTRTRDEKLFF. The CDR3 DNA reads TGTGCCAGCACTAGGACAAGGGATGAAAAACTGTTTTTT. The chain has TRBV6-5 and TRBJ1-4, with TRBD1 as a possible D gene (5 bases). Trimming took 7 bases from V and 6 from J, leaving 12 bases between them. The CDR3 loop spans 13 amino acids. Per the germline V gene, CDR1 is MNHEY and CDR2 is SVGAGI.

The J gene is TRBJ2-7, the V gene TRBV11-2, with 10 bases identical to TRBD2. Germline V gene sequence: CDR1 SGHAT, CDR2 FQNNGV. The CDR3 sequence is 16 residues long. V lost 4 bases, J lost 1 base, and 7 bases stayed unmatched. CDR3 in amino acids: CASSSLLAGVSYEQYF. The CDR3 DNA reads as TGTGCCAGCAGCTCCCTCCTAGCGGGAGTTTCCTACGAGCAGTACTTC.

On this clone itself: Other DNA sequences in the sample encode the same CDR3. The chain joins TRBV3-1 (or the pseudogene TRBV3-2) to TRBJ2-7; D is possibly TRBD2 (6 bases). Looked up from germline, CDR1 is LGHDT and CDR2 is YNNKEL (reference sequence). V dropped 4 bases and J dropped 3 bases, with 13 bases sitting between them. The CDR3 is 14 residues long. The CDR3 DNA reads as TGTGCCAGCAGCCCGACGACGGGGGTCTACGAGCAGTACTTC. Translation gives CASSPTTGVYEQYF.

This clone was detected a few times. The chain employs TRBV5-1 and TRBJ2-2; TRBD1 aligns across 10 bases. This CDR3 comprises 16 residues. The germline CDR1 and CDR2 sequences are SGHRS and YFSETQ. V trimming: 1 base; J trimming: 4 bases; junction bases outside the gene matches: 4. The CDR3 here is CASSLTGQGGTGELFF. CDR3 bases: TGCGCCAGCAGCTTGACCGGACAGGGGGGCACCGGGGAGCTGTTTTTT.

This clone was detected only once. V usage is TRBV18 and J usage is TRBJ1-5, with a possible D match to TRBD1 (5 bases). Between the trimmed V and J ends, which lost 2 bases and 7 bases, there was a span of 6 bases. This CDR3 region has 12 residues. Germline V gives CDR1 KGHSH, CDR2 LQKENI. Here the CDR3 reads CASSPGGQPQHF. CDR3 in DNA: TGTGCCAGCTCACCAGGGGGGCAGCCCCAGCATTTT. The whole variable domain, remainder taken from reference TRBV18 and TRBJ1-5, is NAGVMQNPRHLVRRRGQEARLRCSPMKGHSHVYWYRQLPEEGLKFMVYLQKENIIDESGMPKERFSAEFPKEGPSILRIQQVVRGDSAAYFCASSPGGQPQHFGDGTRLSIL.

V is TRBV11-2 and J is TRBJ2-3, with a tentative D call TRBD2 (6 bases). The CDR3 has 13 amino acids. The germline V gene has CDR1 SGHAT and CDR2 FQNNGV. The germline V and J ends were trimmed by 5 bases and 2 bases, with 8 bases remaining between them. The CDR3 DNA sequence: TGTGCCAGCAGCCCGGGACTCACAGATACGCAGTATTTT. Its protein product is CASSPGLTDTQYF.

This clone was seen once. This chain joins TRBV10-1 and TRBJ1-1; D gene uncertain. The length of the CDR3 is 12 residues. The germline V gene encodes CDR1 WNHNN and CDR2 SYGVQD (reference sequence). V gave up 6 bases and J gave up 2 bases, with 7 bases separating them. The CDR3 loop is CASRNYNTEAFF. CDR3 nucleotides: TGCGCCAGCAGGAATTATAACACTGAAGCTTTCTTT.

V and J are TRBV7-7 and TRBJ2-2, with a weak D call TRBD2 (6 bases). The germline V gene has CDR1 SSHAT and CDR2 FNYEAQ (reference sequence). The CDR3 sequence is 15 residues long. Trimming took 5 bases from V and 3 from J, leaving 13 bases between them. The CDR3 DNA reads as TGTGCCAGCAGCAAAAGCGGGTCCTACACCGGGGAGCTGTTTTTT. Protein sequence: CASSKSGSYTGELFF.

This chain connects TRBV12-2 to TRBJ2-1; the table's D gene call, TRBD2, was not cross checked with the DNA. TRBV12-2 is a pseudogene locus. The CDR3 is made up of 12 amino acids. The CDR3 region is CASRWRRHEQFF. The CDR3 nucleotides read TGTGCAAGTCGCTGGAGGAGGCATGAGCAGTTCTTC.

Only a few counts were recorded for this clone. J is TRBJ2-7 and V is TRBV2; 9 nucleotides agree with TRBD2. After removal of 5 bases from V and 5 bases from J, the junction contained 7 bases not matched to a gene. This CDR3 spans 14 amino acids. CDR1 is SNHLY and CDR2 is FYNNEI in the germline V gene. The CDR3 sequence: CASSPRLAAHEQYF. CDR3 nucleotide sequence: TGTGCCAGCAGTCCTCGACTAGCGGCCCACGAGCAGTACTTC. The entire variable domain, with the rest obtained from reference TRBV2 and TRBJ2-7, is as follows: EPEVTQTPSHQVTQMGQEVILRCVPISNHLYFYWYRQILGQKVEFLVSFYNNEISEKSEIFDDQFSVERPDGSNFTLKIRSTKLEDSAMYFCASSPRLAAHEQYFGPGTRLTVT.

The chain employs TRBV7-9 and TRBJ1-1, with TRBD1 identical over 7 bases. The CDR3 has 14 amino acids. After removal of 5 bases from V and 7 bases from J, the junction contained 10 bases not matched to a gene. The germline V gene has CDR1 SEHNR and CDR2 FQNEAQ (reference sequence). The CDR3 reads CASSDRQGQGEAFF. In nucleotides, the CDR3 is TGTGCCAGCAGCGACCGACAGGGACAAGGTGAAGCTTTCTTT. Supplemented by reference TRBV7-9 and TRBJ1-1, the full variable domain reads DTGVSQNPRHKITKRGQNVTFRCDPISEHNRLYWYRQTLGQGPEFLTYFQNEAQLEKSRLLSDRFSAERPKGSFSTLEIQRTEQGDSAMYLCASSDRQGQGEAFFGQGTRLTVV.